This T cell receptor (beta chain) was obtained from a study of cytomegalovirus exposure and HLA in healthy donors. The overall study: The approximately 130 validation repertoires and the 666 first-cohort repertoires shared a platform, a later analysis reported.

This clone was seen more than once but under ten times. What it binds is unknown. Separate from the roughly 700-subject first cohort was the approximately 120-subject validation cohort, to which the donors belonged. Sequencing used immunoSEQ multiplex PCR; TCRdb keeps in-frame clones, though not all of them. The table lists 200,000 to 250,000 clones, more than 75% of them singletons. The study, taken as a whole, reports: The investigators catalogued some 150 TCR beta chains as cytomegalovirus-associated.

This sequence was found in a woman under 30 in good health and CMV-seropositive. Sequenced input: PBMCs.

This chain's CDR3 is CASSIGTGNGYTF. In DNA, the CDR3 is TGTGCCAGCTCAATTGGGACAGGGAATGGCTACACCTTC. The chain combines TRBV2 with TRBJ1-2, with 9 nucleotides matching TRBD1. V shed 8 bases, J shed 6 bases, and the junction held 7 bases outside the gene matches. The CDR3 extends over 13 amino acids. Germline V CDR1 and CDR2: SNHLY, FYNNEI.